This TCR beta chain was found in a study of T cells in Graves' hyperthyroidism and ophthalmopathy (dated by TCRdb to about 2019). Looking at the study overall: Peripheral blood samples were taken at the time of initial diagnosis, prior to any treatment. To identify TCR V-J signatures that set the groups apart, the researchers used a discovery cohort of 100 patients, made up of 43 with Graves' ophthalmopathy and around 58 with stable Graves' hyperthyroidism. Whether ophthalmopathy could be predicted prospectively was tested in an independent validation cohort made up of approximately 19 hyperthyroidism patients plus 17 patients who later progressed to ophthalmopathy. The roughly 100 discovery patients were randomly divided into training and test sets at a 7:3 ratio. In addition, the study compared T-cell repertoires in thyroid tissue and in blood from several Graves' hyperthyroidism patients. After blood sampling, hyperthyroidism patients were treated with methimazole at a starting dose of 30 mg daily, and ophthalmopathy patients were treated with high-dose intravenous methylprednisolone. According to the paper, TCR Vbeta CDR3 sequencing was carried out on 135 peripheral blood samples, which came from some 41 ophthalmopathy, 75 or so hyperthyroidism and approximately 17 progressor patients.

Moderately to severely active disease, a Clinical Activity Score of at least 3, a NOSPECS grade of at least 4, and a duration under 3 months were present in ophthalmopathy patients. Patients with uncontrolled infections, other autoimmune diseases, pregnancy or lactation were excluded. Diagnoses were based on clinical symptoms, serum thyroxine and TRAb, thyroid ultrasound and orbital computed tomography. Ficoll-Paque density gradient centrifugation was used to isolate PBMCs from 10 ml of fresh peripheral blood. Trizol reagent was used to extract total RNA, and RNA quality was then checked on an Agilent 2100 Bioanalyzer. Worth noting for this clonotype: Its binding antigen is unknown. Nothing much larger sits one base from this clone, and base qualities are not available.

Amplification of TCR beta CDR3 regions was carried out from RNA transcripts. A first-round RT-PCR of the TCR CDR3 used the HTBI primer set with the Qiagen OneStep RT-PCR kit. Libraries were constructed in a second round of multiplex PCR, after which size selection and purification were carried out. Paired-end sequencing of the libraries was performed with 100 bp reads on an Illumina HiSeq2000. The authors' pipeline ran thus. SOAPnuke was used to process the raw data, throwing out any read that contained adapters or uncalled bases, had a mean Phred below 15, or lacked an exact constant-primer or identifier match. High-quality paired reads were merged with COPE v1.2.5, and unique nucleotide sequences were defined as clonotypes. Clonotypes were aligned to IMGT TRBV, TRBD and TRBJ reference segments using MiTCR v1.1. Analysis was restricted to V-J combinations with a frequency above 0.0001, which covered roughly 99% of repertoires. A TCS score was defined as the ratio between F50 (clonal expansion) and ExV (chaos), using BLOSUM62-based TCRdist between CDR3 peptides within each V-J. Welch's t-statistics and random forest reduced several hundred V-J features to under 15, which were used in a naive Bayes classifier (R e1071). TCRdb handled the public reads itself, with Q25 trimming in fastp and clone calling in MiXCR, and kept productive beta chains. Rows with one shared CDR3 protein collapse into an entry with the most common genes and DNA. None of the V and J calls come from the authors' own analysis; TCRdb made them. The sample contains about 400,000 distinct CDR3 sequences, 11% to 15% of them found a single time. The biggest ten clones account for around 27% of the sample.

Results and caveats for the whole study, not just this receptor: In validation, the model predicted progression to ophthalmopathy a median of roughly 6.5 months before onset, with about 71% sensitivity and 72.22% specificity. Most expanded thyroid clonotypes (frequency above 0.001) were also found in blood, which suggests that blood repertoires may mirror thyroid immune responses. Sample size was not statistically predetermined, and blinding of investigators to group allocation was not performed. A model built on a 13 V-J signature distinguished ophthalmopathy from stable hyperthyroidism, reaching around 88% sensitivity and under 84% specificity in cross-validation and 80%/75% in testing.

CDR1 and CDR2 were assigned from the germline V gene as SGHDT and YYEEEE. There are 15 amino acids in the CDR3, from cysteine to phenylalanine inclusive. Just CDR3 DNA is preserved here, 45 bases in frame from base 1. Compared with germline, V lacks 2 bases and J lacks 3 bases; bases without a gene match: 7. The receptor was derived from a man aged 50 to 60 with Graves' ophthalmopathy. The chain is encoded by TRBV5-6 joined to TRBJ1-2, with TRBD1 matching 7 junction bases. The sequenced material came from blood. The CDR3 has the sequence CASSLGGSGDYGYTF. The sequenced DNA: TGTGCCAGCAGCTTAGGGGGCTCGGGGGACTATGGCTACACCTTC.